A selection of T cell receptor beta chains follows, all from one sample in a study of T-cell memory formation after mild COVID-19. One entry per CDR3 protein results from TCRdb running MiXCR on the 5' RACE reads. The table lists about 400,000 distinct CDR3 sequences, approximately 25% of them singletons, with 8.8% in the top ten. The sample comprised PBMCs or a T cell subset sorted from them (not recorded which). The receptor set was obtained from an adult woman who had mild COVID-19 (a few samples of this study predate the infection). Cell type and time point are not known. Both conserved end residues are part of each CDR3. A D gene is named only where the DNA matches it firmly.

V gene	D gene	CDR3 protein
TRBV29-1	NA	CSVGQFSNTGELFF
TRBV7-9	NA	CASSLGRQPQHF
TRBV7-2	TRBD2	CASSLARTSGGSTDTQYF
TRBV5-5	NA	CASSLGTQEQFF
TRBV5-1	NA	CASSLPRIRLALTDTQYF
TRBV24-1	TRBD1	CATGTGSDEQFF
TRBV12-3/TRBV12-4	TRBD2	CASSSHTPLAGVVNEQFF
TRBV4-1	NA	CASSQKTGLYGYTF
TRBV12-3/TRBV12-4	TRBD2	CASSLQLAGSPYEQYF
TRBV4-2	NA	CASSPGGTPRAKNIQYF
TRBV7-9	NA	CASSTMAPYEQYF
TRBV5-5	TRBD1	CASSWTGAGNTIYF
TRBV3-1	NA	CASSPTRRFHEQYF
TRBV7-2	TRBD2	CASSLEGLAGGREQFF
TRBV6-1	NA	CASSVFRVAGYTF
TRBV28	NA	CASSLRTDNTEAFF
TRBV7-9	NA	CASSLLSIPQDTEAFF
TRBV7-2	TRBD2	CASSLAGGGSTDTQYF
TRBV7-6	NA	CASSRQGLGVSNEQFF
TRBV5-1	NA	CASSPGPPSNIQYF
TRBV10-3	NA	CAISESGPNTEAFF
TRBV5-1	NA	CASSPDIQGVYGYTF
TRBV2	NA	CASSEPRGDNQPQHF
TRBV9	NA	CASSGSVASTDTQYF
TRBV27	TRBD2	CASSKGLAGGYEQYF
TRBV3-1	TRBD2	CASSPKLHPLAGGQETQYF
TRBV24-1	NA	CATSDLRGDTDTQYF
TRBV5-1	TRBD1	CASRTGEGNTIYF
TRBV12-3/TRBV12-4	TRBD1	CASSSRQGYGYTF
TRBV5-1	NA	CASSLGGSAQPQHF
TRBV7-8	NA	CASSLAGGASNEQFF
TRBV5-1	TRBD1	CASSSGTGTGANTEAFF
TRBV7-3	NA	CASSRDGGLGTDTQYF
TRBV12-3/TRBV12-4	TRBD1	CASRPGTGHNSPLHF
TRBV3-1	NA	CASSEELVTEQFF
TRBV15	NA	CATSTQRAGGLKTQYF
TRBV12-3/TRBV12-4	NA	CASSFLRRDNEQFF
TRBV27	TRBD1	CASRPLGQGLHTQYF
TRBV5-1	TRBD1	CASSLGTGQGYGYTF
TRBV29-1	NA	CSVGTPNSYEQYF
TRBV7-2	TRBD2	CASSYPGTSGSGSTDTQYF
TRBV24-1	NA	CATSASWGNQETQYF
TRBV6-2/TRBV6-3	NA	CASGAASYSNQPQHF
TRBV7-9	NA	CASSARGSEQYF
TRBV5-1	NA	CASSHFTSGLTEAFF
TRBV4-1	NA	CASSQGPSAEAFF
TRBV6-2/TRBV6-3	NA	CASSSPPWGGRAEAFF
TRBV5-1	TRBD2	CASSLEAGVNTGELFF
TRBV5-4	NA	CASSWGAGELFF